The entry below gives a single T cell receptor beta chain sequence along with its context. What it recognizes is unknown. Assay: immunoSEQ multiplex PCR; the TCRdb copy retains only in-frame clones and omits some. The data show roughly 50,000 clones, with more than 65% seen just once and approximately 4.1% held by the top ten. Trimming cost V 2 bases and J 10 bases; bases outside gene matches: 11. The germline V gene encodes CDR1 SGHRS and CDR2 YFSETQ. The CDR3 consists of 15 residues. The record originates from a study of T cells in tumors after PD-1 blockade. Study in general: Excluded were patients with checkpoint blockade, immunosuppressants, or radiotherapy or other anti-cancer therapy within 4 weeks. Treatment was either pembrolizumab 200 mg every 3 weeks or cemiplimab 350 mg every 2 weeks. A subset received ongoing vismodegib 150 mg daily alongside anti-PD-1 therapy.

Study-wide results and limits: About 41% of tumor TCR clonotypes were also found in blood.

The chain has TRBV5-1 and TRBJ2-5; TRBD1 matches at 10 bases. The sequencing used PBMCs, collected before anti-PD-1 treatment. This TCR came from a human donor with basal cell carcinoma. The CDR3 here is CASSFTPTGGGFQYF. CDR3 DNA sequence: TGCGCCAGCAGCTTCACCCCGACAGGGGGCGGATTCCAGTACTTC.